The text below deals with one T cell receptor beta chain. The sample belongs to a study of blood T cell repertoires in COVID-19. Study at large: PBMCs, B-cell-depleted T cells, or T cells provided the cDNA or gDNA that made up the material.

Germline loops: CDR1 SGHAT, CDR2 FQNNGV. The CDR3 totals 12 residues. Between the trimmed V and J ends, which lost 9 bases and 0 bases, there was a span of 6 bases. Sequencing was performed with immunoSEQ multiplex PCR; in TCRdb, only in-frame clones are kept and a portion is missing. This sample has 100,000 to 150,000 clones, with around nine tenths found just once. This rearrangement joins TRBV11-2 to TRBJ2-4; D unresolved. The clonotype comes from a man aged 50 to 60 with active or convalescent COVID-19. Sequencing was carried out using peripheral blood. This CDR3 is CASELAKNIQYF. The CDR3 DNA sequence: TGTGCCAGTGAGTTAGCCAAAAACATTCAGTACTTC.